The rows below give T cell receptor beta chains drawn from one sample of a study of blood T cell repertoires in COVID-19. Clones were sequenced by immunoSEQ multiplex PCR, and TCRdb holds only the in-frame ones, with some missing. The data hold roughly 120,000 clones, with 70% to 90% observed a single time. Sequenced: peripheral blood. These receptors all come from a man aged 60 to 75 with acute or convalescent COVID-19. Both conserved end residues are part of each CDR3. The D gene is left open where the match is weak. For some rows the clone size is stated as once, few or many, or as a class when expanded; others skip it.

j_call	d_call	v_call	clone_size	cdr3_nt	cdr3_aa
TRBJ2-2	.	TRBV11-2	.	TGTGCCAGCAGCTTAGGTACTAGTTACACCGGGGAGCTGTTTTTT	CASSLGTSYTGELFF
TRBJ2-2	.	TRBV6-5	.	TGTGCCAGCAGTCCGAGCCTAGACAGCTTAACGGAGCTGTTTTTT	CASSPSLDSLTELFF
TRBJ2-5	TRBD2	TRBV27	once	TGTGCCAGCAGTTCGGGACTAGTAGAGACCCAGTACTTC	CASSSGLVETQYF
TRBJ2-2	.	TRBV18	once	TGTGCCAGCTCACCCACATTTACGGGGGCGAACACCGGGGAGCTGTTTTTT	CASSPTFTGANTGELFF
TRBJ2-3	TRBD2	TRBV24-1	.	TGTGCCACCAGTGATCGGAGCGGGAGGCAGAGAGATACGCAGTATTTT	CATSDRSGRQRDTQYF
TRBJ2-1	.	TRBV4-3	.	TGCGCCAGCAGCCAAGGGGAGGACAATGAGCAGTTCTTC	CASSQGEDNEQFF
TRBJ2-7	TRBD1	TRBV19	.	TGTGCCAGTAGCCACAGGGGAGAGAACCACGAGCAGTACTTC	CASSHRGENHEQYF
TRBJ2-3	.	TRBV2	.	TGTGCCAGTCGGACAGACCCCACAGATACGCAGTATTTT	CASRTDPTDTQYF
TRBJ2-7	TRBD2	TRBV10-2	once	TGCGCCAGCAGTGAGTCACGGGGACTAGCGGAATTAAGCTCCTACGAGCAGTACTTC	CASSESRGLAELSSYEQYF
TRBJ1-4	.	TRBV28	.	TGTGCCAGTAGAAGGGGGAGGGATGAAAAACTGTTTTTT	CASRRGRDEKLFF
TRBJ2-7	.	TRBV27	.	TGTGCCAGCAGTTTTTCGGGATTCTACGAGCAGTACTTC	CASSFSGFYEQYF
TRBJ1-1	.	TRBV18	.	TGTGCCAGCTCACCACGGTCCGGTCCGGAGCCTGAAGCTTTCTTT	CASSPRSGPEPEAFF
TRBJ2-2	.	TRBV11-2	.	TGTGCCAGCAGCTTAGGCACTTTCGCGAACACCGGGGAGCTGTTTTTT	CASSLGTFANTGELFF
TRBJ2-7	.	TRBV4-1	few	TGCGCCAGCAGCCAAGAAGTAGCGGAATACGAGCAGTACTTC	CASSQEVAEYEQYF
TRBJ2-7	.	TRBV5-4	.	TGTGCCAGCAGCCCCGGGCAGGGAGGCTACGAGCAGTACTTC	CASSPGQGGYEQYF
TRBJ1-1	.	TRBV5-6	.	TGTGCCAGCAGCTTGACCGTCGGGATAAGCACTGAAGCTTTCTTT	CASSLTVGISTEAFF
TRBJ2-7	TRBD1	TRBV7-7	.	TGTGCTAGCAGCTTAGATATCTCGGGACAGGGCCTCTCCTTC	CASSLDISGQGLSF
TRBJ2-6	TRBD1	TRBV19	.	TGTGCCAGTAAGGACAGGGTATTCTCTGGGGCCAACGTCCTGACTTTC	CASKDRVFSGANVLTF
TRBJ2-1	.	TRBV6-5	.	TGTGCCAGTCAGGTCGCGGGAGACAGGAATGAGCAGTTCTTC	CASQVAGDRNEQFF
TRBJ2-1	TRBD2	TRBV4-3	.	TGCGCCAGCAGCCAAGATGAGCCCGGGACTAGCGGACACAATGAGCAGTTCTTC	CASSQDEPGTSGHNEQFF
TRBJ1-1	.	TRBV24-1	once	TGTGCCACCAGTGAGGGAGGGGTTATGAACACTGAAGCTTTCTTT	CATSEGGVMNTEAFF
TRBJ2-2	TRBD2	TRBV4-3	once	TGCGCCAGCAGCCAAGATTGGGGGACTAGTCCGCGGGAGCTGTTTTTT	CASSQDWGTSPRELFF
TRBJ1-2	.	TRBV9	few	TGTGCCAGCAGCGTAGCTTTTAACAGTTGGATAGGCTACACCTTC	CASSVAFNSWIGYTF
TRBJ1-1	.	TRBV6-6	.	TGTGCCAGCAGCGACGCCGGAGGGACGGCTGAAGCTTTCTTT	CASSDAGGTAEAFF
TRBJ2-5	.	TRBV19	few	TGTGCCAGTACCTATAGTAGCAACCAAGAGACCCAGTACTTC	CASTYSSNQETQYF
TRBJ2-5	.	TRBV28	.	TGTGCCAGCAGCCAAAGTGACACTGGAGAGACCCAGTACTTC	CASSQSDTGETQYF
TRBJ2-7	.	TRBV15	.	TGTGCCACCAGGGAAGGGGGGGCGAACGAGCAGTACTTC	CATREGGANEQYF